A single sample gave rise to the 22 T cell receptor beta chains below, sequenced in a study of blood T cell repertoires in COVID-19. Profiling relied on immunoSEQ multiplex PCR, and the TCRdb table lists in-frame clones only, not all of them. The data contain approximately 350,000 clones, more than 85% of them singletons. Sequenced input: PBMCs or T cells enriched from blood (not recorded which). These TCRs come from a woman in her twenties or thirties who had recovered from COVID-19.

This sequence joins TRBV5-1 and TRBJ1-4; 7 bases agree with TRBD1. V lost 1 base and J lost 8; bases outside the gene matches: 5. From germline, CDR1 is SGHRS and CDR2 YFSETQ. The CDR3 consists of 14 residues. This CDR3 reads CASSLTGVSEKLFF. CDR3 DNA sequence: TGCGCCAGCAGCTTGACAGGGGTATCCGAAAAACTGTTTTTT.

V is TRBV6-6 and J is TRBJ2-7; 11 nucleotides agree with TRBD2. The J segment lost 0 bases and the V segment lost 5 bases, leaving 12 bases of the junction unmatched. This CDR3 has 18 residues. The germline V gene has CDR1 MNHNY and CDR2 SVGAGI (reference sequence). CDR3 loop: CASSPSLAGALSSYEQYF. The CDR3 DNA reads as TGTGCCAGCAGTCCTTCACTAGCGGGGGCTCTCAGCTCCTACGAGCAGTACTTC.

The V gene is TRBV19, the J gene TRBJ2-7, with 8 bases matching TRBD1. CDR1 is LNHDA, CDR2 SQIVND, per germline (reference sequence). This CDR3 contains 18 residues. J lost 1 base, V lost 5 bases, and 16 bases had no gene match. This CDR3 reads CASSVPGARTGISYEQYF. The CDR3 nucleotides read TGTGCCAGTAGTGTACCAGGGGCCCGGACAGGGATATCCTACGAGCAGTACTTC.

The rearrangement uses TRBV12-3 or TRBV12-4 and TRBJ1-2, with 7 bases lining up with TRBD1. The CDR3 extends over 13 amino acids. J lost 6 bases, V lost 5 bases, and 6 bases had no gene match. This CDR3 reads CASSKTGRHGYTF. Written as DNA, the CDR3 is TGTGCCAGCAGTAAGACAGGGCGACATGGCTACACCTTC.

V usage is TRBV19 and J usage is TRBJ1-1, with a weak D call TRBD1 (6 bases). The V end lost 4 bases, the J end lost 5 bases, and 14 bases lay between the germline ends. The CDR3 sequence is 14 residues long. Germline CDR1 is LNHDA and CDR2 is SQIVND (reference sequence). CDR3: CASSTTGSGTEAFF. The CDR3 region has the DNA TGTGCCAGTAGTACTACAGGGTCTGGGACTGAAGCTTTCTTT. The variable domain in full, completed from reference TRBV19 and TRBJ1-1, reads DGGITQSPKYLFRKEGQNVTLSCEQNLNHDAMYWYRQDPGQGLRLIYYSQIVNDFQKGDIAEGYSVSREKKESFPLTVTSAQKNPTAFYLCASSTTGSGTEAFFGQGTRLTVV.

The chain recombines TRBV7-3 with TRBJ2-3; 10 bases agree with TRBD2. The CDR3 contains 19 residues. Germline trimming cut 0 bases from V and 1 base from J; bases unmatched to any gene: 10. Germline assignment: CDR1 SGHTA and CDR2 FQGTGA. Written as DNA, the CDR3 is TGTGCCAGCAGCTTAACGCCCAGCGGGGGGGCGAGAGGCACAGATACGCAGTATTTT. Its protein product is CASSLTPSGGARGTDTQYF.

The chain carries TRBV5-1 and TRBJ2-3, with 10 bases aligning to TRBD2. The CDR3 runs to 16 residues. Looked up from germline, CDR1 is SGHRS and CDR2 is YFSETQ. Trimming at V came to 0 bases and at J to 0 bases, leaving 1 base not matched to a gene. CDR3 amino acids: CASSLVTSGSTDTQYF. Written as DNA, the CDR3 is TGCGCCAGCAGCTTGGTGACTAGCGGGAGCACAGATACGCAGTATTTT.

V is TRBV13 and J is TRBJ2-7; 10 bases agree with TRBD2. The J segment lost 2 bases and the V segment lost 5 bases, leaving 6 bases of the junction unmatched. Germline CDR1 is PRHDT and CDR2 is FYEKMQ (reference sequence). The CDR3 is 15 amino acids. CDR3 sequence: CASSQSSGGAYEQYF. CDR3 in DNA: TGTGCCAGCAGCCAGTCTAGCGGGGGAGCCTACGAGCAGTACTTC.

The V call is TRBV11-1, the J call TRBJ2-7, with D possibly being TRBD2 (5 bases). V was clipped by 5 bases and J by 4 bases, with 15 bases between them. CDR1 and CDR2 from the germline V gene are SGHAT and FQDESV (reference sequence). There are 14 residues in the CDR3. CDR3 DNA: TGTGCCAGCAGCGCTCAGGACTCCAAGTACGAGCAGTACTTC. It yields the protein CASSAQDSKYEQYF.

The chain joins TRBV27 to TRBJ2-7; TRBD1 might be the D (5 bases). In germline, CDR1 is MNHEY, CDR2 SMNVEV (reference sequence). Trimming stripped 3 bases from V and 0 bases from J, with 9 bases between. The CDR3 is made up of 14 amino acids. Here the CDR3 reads CASSLGQDSYEQYF. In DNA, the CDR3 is TGTGCCAGCAGTTTGGGGCAGGACTCCTACGAGCAGTACTTC.

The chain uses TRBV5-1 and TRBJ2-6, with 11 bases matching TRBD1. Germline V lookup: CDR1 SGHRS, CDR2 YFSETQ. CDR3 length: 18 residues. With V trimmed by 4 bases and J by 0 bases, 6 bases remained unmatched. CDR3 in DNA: TGCGCCAGCAGCAGCACCGGGACAGGGGGCTCTGGGGCCAACGTCCTGACTTTC. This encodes CASSSTGTGGSGANVLTF.

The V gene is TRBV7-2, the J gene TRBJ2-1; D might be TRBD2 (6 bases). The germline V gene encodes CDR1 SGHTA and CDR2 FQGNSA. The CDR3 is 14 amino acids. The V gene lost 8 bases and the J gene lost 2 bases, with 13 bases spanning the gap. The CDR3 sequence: CASEPPGAYNEQFF. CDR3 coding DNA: TGTGCCAGCGAACCCCCGGGGGCCTACAATGAGCAGTTCTTC.

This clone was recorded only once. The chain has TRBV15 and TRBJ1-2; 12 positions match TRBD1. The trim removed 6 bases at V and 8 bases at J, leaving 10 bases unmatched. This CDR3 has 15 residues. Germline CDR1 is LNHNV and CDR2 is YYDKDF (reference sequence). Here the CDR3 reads CATRGTGGLRNGYTF. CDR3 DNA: TGTGCCACCAGGGGGACAGGGGGCCTCAGAAACGGCTACACCTTC.

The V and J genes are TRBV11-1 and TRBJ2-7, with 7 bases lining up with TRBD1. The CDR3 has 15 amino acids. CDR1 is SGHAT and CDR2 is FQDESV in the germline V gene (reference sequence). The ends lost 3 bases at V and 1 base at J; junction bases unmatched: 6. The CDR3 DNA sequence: TGTGCCAGCAGCTTCCGGACAGGCCTTTCCTACGAGCAGTACTTC. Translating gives CASSFRTGLSYEQYF.

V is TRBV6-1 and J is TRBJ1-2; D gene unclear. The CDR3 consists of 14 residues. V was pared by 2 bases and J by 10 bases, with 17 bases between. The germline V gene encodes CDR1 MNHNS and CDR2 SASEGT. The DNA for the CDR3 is TGTGCCAGCAGTGAATACTCCCCCGCGGGTGACTACACCTTC. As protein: CASSEYSPAGDYTF.

The CDR3 is CAGQAGGDITTDTQYF. The CDR3 DNA reads TGTGCCGGACAAGCGGGAGGGGATATTACCACAGATACGCAGTATTTT. The chain is built from TRBV2 and TRBJ2-3, with TRBD2 identical over 10 bases. Trimming at V came to 11 bases and at J to 2 bases, leaving 13 bases not matched to a gene. Germline lookup yields CDR1 SNHLY and CDR2 FYNNEI. This CDR3 is 16 amino acids long.

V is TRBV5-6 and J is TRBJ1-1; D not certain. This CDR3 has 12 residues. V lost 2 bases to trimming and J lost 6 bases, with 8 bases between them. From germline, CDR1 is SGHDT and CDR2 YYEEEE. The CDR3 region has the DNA TGTGCCAGCAGCTTCCAGGAAGCTGAAGCTTTCTTT. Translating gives CASSFQEAEAFF.

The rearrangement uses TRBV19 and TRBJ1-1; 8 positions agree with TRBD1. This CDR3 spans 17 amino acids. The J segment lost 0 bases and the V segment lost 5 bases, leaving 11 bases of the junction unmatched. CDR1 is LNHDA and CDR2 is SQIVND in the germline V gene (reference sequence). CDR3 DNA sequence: TGTGCCAGTAGTGCTATAGGGACAGGCCTCATGAACACTGAAGCTTTCTTT. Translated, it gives CASSAIGTGLMNTEAFF. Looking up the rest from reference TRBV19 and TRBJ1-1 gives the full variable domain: DGGITQSPKYLFRKEGQNVTLSCEQNLNHDAMYWYRQDPGQGLRLIYYSQIVNDFQKGDIAEGYSVSREKKESFPLTVTSAQKNPTAFYLCASSAIGTGLMNTEAFFGQGTRLTVV.

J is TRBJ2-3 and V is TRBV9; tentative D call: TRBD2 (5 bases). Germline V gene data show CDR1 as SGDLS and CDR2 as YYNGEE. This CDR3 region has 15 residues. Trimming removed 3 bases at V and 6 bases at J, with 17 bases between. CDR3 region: CASSALVLASDTQYF. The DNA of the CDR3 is TGTGCCAGCAGCGCCCTAGTTCTAGCTTCCGATACGCAGTATTTT.

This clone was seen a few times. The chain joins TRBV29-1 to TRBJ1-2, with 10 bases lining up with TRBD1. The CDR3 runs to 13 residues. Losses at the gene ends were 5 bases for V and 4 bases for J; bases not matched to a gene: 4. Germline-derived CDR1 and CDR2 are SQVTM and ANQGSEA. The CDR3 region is CSVRTGGSYGYTF. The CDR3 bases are TGCAGCGTTCGGACAGGGGGTAGCTATGGCTACACCTTC.

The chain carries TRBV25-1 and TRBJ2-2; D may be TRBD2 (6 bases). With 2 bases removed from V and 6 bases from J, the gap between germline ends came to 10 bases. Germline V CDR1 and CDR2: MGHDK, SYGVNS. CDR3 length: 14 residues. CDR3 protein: CASSEGGYSGELFF. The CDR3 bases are TGTGCCAGCAGTGAAGGGGGGTACTCCGGGGAGCTGTTTTTT.

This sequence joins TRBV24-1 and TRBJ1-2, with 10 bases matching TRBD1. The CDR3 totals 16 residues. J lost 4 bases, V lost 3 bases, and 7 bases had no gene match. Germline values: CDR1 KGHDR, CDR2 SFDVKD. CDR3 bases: TGTGCCACCAGTGATGACCGGGACAGGGGCCTCTATGGCTACACCTTC. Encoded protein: CATSDDRDRGLYGYTF.